This entry features one TCR beta chain sequence. Its antigen is unknown. Treatment denoted: some 20 received Ad26.COV2.S at low or high dose, single or two shots; several received placebo; per-sample allocation not given. Day 63 following the first vaccine or placebo injection was when the samples were taken. A Boston adult aged 18-55 years was the donor. The record originates from a study of Ad26.COV2.S vaccination and SARS-CoV-2 variants. General study results and limits: People who got the vaccine or the placebo had similar non-spike TCR breadth.

Repertoires were generated with immunoSEQ multiplex PCR, while TCRdb's copy carries only in-frame clones and drops some. The sample lists more than 300,000 clones; about 86% were seen once. This CDR3 is 13 amino acids long. CDR1 is SGHNT and CDR2 is YENEEA in the germline V gene. Trimming removed 3 bases at V and 4 bases at J, with 7 bases between. This chain uses TRBV11-3 with TRBJ2-1; D might be TRBD1 (5 bases). The sample here was peripheral blood, taken in a trial of Ad26.COV2.S vaccine versus placebo. The TCR comes from a person aged 18-60 years who received the Ad26.COV2.S COVID-19 vaccine or a placebo. CDR3 nucleotide sequence: TGTGCCAGCAGCTTGGCAGGGTACAATGAGCAGTTCTTC. It encodes CASSLAGYNEQFF.